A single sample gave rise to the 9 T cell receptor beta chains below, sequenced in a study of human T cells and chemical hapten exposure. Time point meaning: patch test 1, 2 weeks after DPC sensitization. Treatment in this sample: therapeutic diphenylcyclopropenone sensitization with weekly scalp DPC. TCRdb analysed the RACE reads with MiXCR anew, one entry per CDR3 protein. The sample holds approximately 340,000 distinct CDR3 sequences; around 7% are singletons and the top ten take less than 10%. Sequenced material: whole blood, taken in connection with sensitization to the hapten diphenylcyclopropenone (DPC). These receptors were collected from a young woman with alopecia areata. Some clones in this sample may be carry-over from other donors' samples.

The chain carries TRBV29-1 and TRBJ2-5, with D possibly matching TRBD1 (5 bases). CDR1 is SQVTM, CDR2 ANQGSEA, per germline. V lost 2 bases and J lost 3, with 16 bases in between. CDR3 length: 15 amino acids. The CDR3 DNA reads TGCAGCGTTGAATCTCAAATGGCCAGGGAAGAGACCCAGTACTTC. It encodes CSVESQMAREETQYF. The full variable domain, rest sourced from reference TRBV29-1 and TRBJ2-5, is SAVISQKPSRDICQRGTSLTIQCQVDSQVTMMFWYRQQPGQSLTLIATANQGSEATYESGFVIDKFPISRPNLTFSTLTVSNMSPEDSSIYLCSVESQMAREETQYFGPGTRLLVL.

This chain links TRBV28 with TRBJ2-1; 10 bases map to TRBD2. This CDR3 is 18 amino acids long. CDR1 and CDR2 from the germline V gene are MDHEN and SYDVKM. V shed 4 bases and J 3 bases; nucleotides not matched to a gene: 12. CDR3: CASSSTRGSGGNYNEQFF. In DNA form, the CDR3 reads TGTGCCAGCAGTTCCACCCGGGGTAGCGGGGGGAACTACAATGAGCAGTTCTTC.

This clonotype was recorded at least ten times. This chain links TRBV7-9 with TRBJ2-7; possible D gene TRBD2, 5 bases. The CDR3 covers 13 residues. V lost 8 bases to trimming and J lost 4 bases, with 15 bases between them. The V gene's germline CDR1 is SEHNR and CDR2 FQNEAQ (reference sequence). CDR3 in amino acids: CASRSFRDYEQYF. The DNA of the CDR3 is TGTGCCAGCCGATCATTTCGGGATTACGAGCAGTACTTC.

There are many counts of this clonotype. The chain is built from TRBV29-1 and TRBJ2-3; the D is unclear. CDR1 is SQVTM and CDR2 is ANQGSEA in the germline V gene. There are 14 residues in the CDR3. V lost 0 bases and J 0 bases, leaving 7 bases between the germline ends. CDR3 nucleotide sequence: TGCAGCGTTGAAGATGCGGAAAGCACAGATACGCAGTATTTT. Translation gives CSVEDAESTDTQYF.

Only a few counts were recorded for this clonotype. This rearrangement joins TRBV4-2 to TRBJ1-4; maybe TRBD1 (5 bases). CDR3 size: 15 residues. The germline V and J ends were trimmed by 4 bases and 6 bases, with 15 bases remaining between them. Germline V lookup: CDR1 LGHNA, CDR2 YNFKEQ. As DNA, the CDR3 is TGTGCCAGCAGCCCCCCTGGGACGAATGATGAAAAACTGTTTTTT. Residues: CASSPPGTNDEKLFF.

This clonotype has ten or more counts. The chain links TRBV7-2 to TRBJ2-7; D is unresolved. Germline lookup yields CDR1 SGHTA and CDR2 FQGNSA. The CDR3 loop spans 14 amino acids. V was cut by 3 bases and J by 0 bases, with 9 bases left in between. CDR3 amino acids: CASSLSGRSYEQYF. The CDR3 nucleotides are TGTGCCAGCAGCTTGTCCGGGCGCTCCTACGAGCAGTACTTC.

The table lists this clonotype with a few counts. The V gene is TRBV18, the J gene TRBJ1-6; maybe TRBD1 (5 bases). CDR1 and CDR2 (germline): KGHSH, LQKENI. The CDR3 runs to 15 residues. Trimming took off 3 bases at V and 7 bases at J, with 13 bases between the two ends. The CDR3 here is CASSPDSPGNSPLHF. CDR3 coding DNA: TGTGCCAGCTCACCTGACAGTCCCGGCAATTCACCCCTCCACTTT.

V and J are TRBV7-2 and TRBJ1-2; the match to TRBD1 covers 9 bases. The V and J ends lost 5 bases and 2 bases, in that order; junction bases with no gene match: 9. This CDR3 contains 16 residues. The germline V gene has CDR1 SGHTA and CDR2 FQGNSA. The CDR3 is CASSLNPGTGNYGYTF. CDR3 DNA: TGTGCCAGCAGCCTAAACCCCGGGACAGGGAACTATGGCTACACCTTC.

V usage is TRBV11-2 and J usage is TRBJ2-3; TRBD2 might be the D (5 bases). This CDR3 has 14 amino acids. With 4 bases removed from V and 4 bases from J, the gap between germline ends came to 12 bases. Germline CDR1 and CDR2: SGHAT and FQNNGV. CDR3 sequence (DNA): TGTGCCAGCAGCTCGGACTTGAGCGCAGATACGCAGTATTTT. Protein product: CASSSDLSADTQYF.